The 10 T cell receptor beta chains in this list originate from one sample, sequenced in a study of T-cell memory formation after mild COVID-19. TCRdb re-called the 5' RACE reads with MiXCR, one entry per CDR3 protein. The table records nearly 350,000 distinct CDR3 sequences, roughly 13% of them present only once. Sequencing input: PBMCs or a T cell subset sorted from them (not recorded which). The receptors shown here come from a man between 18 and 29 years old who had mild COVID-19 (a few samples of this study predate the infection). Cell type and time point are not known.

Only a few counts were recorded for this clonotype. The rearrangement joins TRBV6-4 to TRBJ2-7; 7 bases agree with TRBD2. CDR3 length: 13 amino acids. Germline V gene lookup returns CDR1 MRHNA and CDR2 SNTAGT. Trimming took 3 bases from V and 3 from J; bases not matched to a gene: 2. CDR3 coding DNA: TGTGCCAGCAGTGAGGAGCGGGGCTACGAGCAGTACTTC. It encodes CASSEERGYEQYF.

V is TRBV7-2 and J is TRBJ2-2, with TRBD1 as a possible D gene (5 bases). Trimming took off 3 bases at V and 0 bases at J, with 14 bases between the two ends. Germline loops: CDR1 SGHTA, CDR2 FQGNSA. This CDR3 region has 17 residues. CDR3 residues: CASSFSQGPTNTGELFF. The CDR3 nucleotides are TGTGCCAGCAGCTTTAGTCAGGGCCCCACGAACACCGGGGAGCTGTTTTTT. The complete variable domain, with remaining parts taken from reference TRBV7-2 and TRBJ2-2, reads GAGVSQSPSNKVTEKGKDVELRCDPISGHTALYWYRQSLGQGLEFLIYFQGNSAPDKSGLPSDRFSAERTGGSVSTLTIQRTQQEDSAVYLCASSFSQGPTNTGELFFGEGSRLTVL.

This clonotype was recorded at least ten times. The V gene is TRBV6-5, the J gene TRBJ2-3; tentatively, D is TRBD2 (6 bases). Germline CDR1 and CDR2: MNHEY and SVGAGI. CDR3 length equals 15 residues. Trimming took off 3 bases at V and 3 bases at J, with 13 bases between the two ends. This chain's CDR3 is CASSYWAGPTDTQYF. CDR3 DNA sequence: TGTGCCAGCAGTTATTGGGCGGGGCCAACAGATACGCAGTATTTT.

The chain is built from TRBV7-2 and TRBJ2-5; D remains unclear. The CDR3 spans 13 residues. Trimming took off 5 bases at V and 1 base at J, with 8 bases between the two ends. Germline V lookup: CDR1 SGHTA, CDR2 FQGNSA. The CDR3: CASSGRVQETQYF. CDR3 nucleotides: TGTGCCAGCAGCGGACGAGTCCAAGAGACCCAGTACTTC. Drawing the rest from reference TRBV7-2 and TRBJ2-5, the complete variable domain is GAGVSQSPSNKVTEKGKDVELRCDPISGHTALYWYRQSLGQGLEFLIYFQGNSAPDKSGLPSDRFSAERTGGSVSTLTIQRTQQEDSAVYLCASSGRVQETQYFGPGTRLLVL.

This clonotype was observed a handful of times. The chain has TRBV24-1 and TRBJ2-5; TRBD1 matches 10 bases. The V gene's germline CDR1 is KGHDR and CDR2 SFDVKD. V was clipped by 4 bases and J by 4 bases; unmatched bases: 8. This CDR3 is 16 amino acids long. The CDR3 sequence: CATSEAGQGVPETQYF. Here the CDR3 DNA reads TGTGCCACCAGTGAGGCAGGACAGGGGGTACCAGAGACCCAGTACTTC.

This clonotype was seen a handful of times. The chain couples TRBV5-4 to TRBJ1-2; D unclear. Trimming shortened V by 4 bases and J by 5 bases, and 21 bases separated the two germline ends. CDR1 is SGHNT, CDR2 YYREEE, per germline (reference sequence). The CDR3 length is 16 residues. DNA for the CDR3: TGTGCCAGCAGCCCCGTTAGCGCAGCTACTTCATATGGCTACACCTTC. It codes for CASSPVSAATSYGYTF.

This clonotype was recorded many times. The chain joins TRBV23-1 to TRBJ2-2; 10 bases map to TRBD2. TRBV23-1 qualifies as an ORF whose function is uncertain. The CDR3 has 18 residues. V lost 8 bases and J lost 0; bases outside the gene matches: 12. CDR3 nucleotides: TGCGCCAGCCGACGCGGAAGCGGGGGGGTCGCGAACACCGGGGAGCTGTTTTTT. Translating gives CASRRGSGGVANTGELFF.

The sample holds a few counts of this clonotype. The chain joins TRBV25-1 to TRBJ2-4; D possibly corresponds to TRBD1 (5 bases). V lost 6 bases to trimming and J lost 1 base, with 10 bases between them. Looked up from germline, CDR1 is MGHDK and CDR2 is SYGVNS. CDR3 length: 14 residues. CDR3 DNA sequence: TGTGCCAGCAGGGGGCCGTGGGCCAAAAACATTCAGTACTTC. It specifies CASRGPWAKNIQYF.

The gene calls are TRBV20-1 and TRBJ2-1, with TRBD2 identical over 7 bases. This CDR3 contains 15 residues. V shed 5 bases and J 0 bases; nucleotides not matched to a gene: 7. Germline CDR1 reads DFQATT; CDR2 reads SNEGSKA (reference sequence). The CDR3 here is CSAHRGGSSYNEQFF. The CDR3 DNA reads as TGCAGTGCTCACCGCGGGGGAAGCTCCTACAATGAGCAGTTCTTC.

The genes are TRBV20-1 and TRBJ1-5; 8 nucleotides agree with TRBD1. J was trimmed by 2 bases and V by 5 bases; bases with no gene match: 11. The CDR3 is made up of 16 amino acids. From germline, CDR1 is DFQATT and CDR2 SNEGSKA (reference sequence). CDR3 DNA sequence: TGCAGTGCTTTGTCCACAGGGGGACGGGGCAATCAGCCCCAGCATTTT. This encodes CSALSTGGRGNQPQHF.